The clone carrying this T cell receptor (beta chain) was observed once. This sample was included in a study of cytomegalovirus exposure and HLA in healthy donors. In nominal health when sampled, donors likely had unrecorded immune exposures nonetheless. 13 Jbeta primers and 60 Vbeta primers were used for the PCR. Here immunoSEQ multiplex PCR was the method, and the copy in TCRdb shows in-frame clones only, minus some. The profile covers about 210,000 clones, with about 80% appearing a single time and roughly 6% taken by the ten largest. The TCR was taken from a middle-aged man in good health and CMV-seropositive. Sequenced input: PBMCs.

CDR3 sequence (DNA): TGTGCCAGCAGTGAAACAGGGAAATATGGCTACACCTTC. Its protein is CASSETGKYGYTF. This chain links TRBV6-5 with TRBJ1-2; D is perhaps TRBD1 (6 bases). V was trimmed by 5 bases and J by 5 bases, leaving 12 bases between them. This CDR3 spans 13 amino acids. The V gene's germline CDR1 is MNHEY and CDR2 SVGAGI.